The T cell receptor beta chain described here comes from a study of T cells in Graves' hyperthyroidism and ophthalmopathy. General study points: Clonotypes that were expanded in thyroid above 0.001 mostly appeared in blood too.

This clonotype has more than one count but fewer than ten. As yet, its antigen is unknown. V was trimmed by 6 bases and J by 7 bases, leaving 22 bases between them. This CDR3 spans 17 amino acids. CDR1 MNHEY and CDR2 SMNVEV come from the germline V gene (reference sequence). RNA transcripts were the template for amplifying TCR beta CDR3 regions. HTBI primers were employed in a first-round RT-PCR of the TCR CDR3. TCRdb recomputed calls from the multiplex PCR reads with MiXCR, one row per CDR3 protein. This sample has 300,000 or so distinct CDR3 sequences, with 20% to 25% found just once. Newly diagnosed hyperthyroidism, duration under 2 months, in patients aged 18 to 65. The PBMCs studied were ones that came from 10 ml fresh peripheral blood.

This clonotype originated in a woman aged 45-65 years with Graves' hyperthyroidism. The sample comprised blood. The chain is built from TRBV27 and TRBJ1-6; D not certain. CDR3 protein: CASRPTRAKGSNSPLHF. The CDR3 DNA sequence: TGTGCCAGCAGACCTACAAGGGCCAAGGGAAGCAATTCACCCCTCCACTTT.